This TCR beta chain was obtained from a study of identical twins. Findings of the study overall: Carriage of fewer insertions was seen in abundant cord blood beta clonotypes, whereas memory repertoires showed none.

After template switching added a universal primer site, the resulting cDNA carried unique molecular identifiers. Using its own MiXCR run on the 5' RACE reads, TCRdb lists one record per CDR3 protein. The sample contains around 480,000 distinct CDR3 sequences, approximately 15% of which appear only once. The germline CDR1 and CDR2 sequences are SQVTM and ANQGSEA. Trimming took 6 bases from V and 4 from J, leaving 12 bases between them. CDR3 length: 13 amino acids. This clonotype turned up a few times. The antigen remains unidentified. A further study also used this sample, focusing on yellow fever vaccine responses in identical twins.

Input material: CD4+ T cells sorted from blood. This TCR derives from a woman younger than 35 in good health. The chain employs TRBV29-1 and TRBJ2-2; D is possibly TRBD2 (6 bases). The CDR3 here is CSVVVGGTGELFF. The CDR3 DNA reads as TGCAGCGTAGTGGTGGGAGGCACCGGGGAGCTGTTTTTT.